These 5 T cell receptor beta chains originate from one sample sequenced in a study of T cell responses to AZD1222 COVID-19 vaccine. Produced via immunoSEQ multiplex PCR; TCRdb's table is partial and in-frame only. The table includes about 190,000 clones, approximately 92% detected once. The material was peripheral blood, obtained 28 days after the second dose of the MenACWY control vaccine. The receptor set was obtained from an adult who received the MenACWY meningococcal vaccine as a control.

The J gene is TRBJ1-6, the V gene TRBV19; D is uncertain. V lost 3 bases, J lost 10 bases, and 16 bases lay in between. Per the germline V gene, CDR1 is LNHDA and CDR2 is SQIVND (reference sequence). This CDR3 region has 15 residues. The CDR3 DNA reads TGTGCCAGTAGTATCGACGAGGCGGGAGCCTCACCCCTCCACTTT. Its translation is CASSIDEAGASPLHF. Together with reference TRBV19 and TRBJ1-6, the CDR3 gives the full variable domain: DGGITQSPKYLFRKEGQNVTLSCEQNLNHDAMYWYRQDPGQGLRLIYYSQIVNDFQKGDIAEGYSVSREKKESFPLTVTSAQKNPTAFYLCASSIDEAGASPLHFGNGTRLTVT.

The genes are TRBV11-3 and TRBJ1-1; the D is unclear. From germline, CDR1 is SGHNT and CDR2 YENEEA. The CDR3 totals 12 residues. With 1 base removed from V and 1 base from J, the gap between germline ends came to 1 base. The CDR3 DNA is TGTGCCAGCAGCTTAGCGAACACTGAAGCTTTCTTT. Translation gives CASSLANTEAFF. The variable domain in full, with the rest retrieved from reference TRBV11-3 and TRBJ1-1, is EAGVVQSPRYKIIEKKQPVAFWCNPISGHNTLYWYLQNLGQGPELLIRYENEEAVDDSQLPKDRFSAERLKGVDSTLKIQPAELGDSAVYLCASSLANTEAFFGQGTRLTVV.

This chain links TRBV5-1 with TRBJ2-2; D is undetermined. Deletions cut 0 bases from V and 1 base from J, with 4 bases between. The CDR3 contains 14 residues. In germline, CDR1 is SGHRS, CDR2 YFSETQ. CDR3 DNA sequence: TGCGCCAGCAGCTTGGACCTGAACACCGGGGAGCTGTTTTTT. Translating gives CASSLDLNTGELFF.

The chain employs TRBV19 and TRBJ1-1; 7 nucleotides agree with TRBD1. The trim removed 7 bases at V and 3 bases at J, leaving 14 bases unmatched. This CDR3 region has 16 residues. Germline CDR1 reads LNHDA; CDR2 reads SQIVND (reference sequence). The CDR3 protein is CASIHRRAGGDTEAFF. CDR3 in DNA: TGTGCCAGTATCCATCGGCGGGCAGGGGGGGACACTGAAGCTTTCTTT.

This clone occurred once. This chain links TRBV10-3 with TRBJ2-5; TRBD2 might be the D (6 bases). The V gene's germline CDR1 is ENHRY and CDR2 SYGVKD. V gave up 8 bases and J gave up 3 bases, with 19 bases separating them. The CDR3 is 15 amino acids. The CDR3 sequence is CAIRDHSGNKETQYF. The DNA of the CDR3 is TGTGCCATCCGGGACCATAGCGGAAACAAAGAGACCCAGTACTTC.